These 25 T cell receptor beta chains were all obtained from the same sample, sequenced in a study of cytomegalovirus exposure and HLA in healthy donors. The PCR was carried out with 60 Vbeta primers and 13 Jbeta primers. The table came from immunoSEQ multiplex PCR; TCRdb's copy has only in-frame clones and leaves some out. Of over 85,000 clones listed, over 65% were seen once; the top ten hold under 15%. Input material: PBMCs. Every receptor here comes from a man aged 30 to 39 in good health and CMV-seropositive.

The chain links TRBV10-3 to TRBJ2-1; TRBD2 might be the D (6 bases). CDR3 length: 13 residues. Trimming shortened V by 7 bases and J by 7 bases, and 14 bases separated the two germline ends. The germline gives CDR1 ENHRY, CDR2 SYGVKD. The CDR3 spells CAIMRPGANEQFF. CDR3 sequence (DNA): TGTGCCATCATGAGGCCGGGAGCTAATGAGCAGTTCTTC.

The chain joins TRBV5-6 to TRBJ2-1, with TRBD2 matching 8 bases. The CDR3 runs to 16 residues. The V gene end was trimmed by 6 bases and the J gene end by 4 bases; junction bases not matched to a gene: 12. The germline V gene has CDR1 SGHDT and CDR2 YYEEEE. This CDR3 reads CASTPPGGASYNEQFF. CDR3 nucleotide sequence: TGTGCCAGCACCCCTCCGGGGGGGGCCTCATACAATGAGCAGTTCTTC.

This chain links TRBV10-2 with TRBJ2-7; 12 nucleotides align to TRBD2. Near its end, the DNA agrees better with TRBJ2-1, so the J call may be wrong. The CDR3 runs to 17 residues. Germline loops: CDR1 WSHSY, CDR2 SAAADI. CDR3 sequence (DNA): TGCGCCAGCAGGGGGTCGGCCGGGACTAGCGGGTACAATGAGCAGTTCTTC. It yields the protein CASRGSAGTSGYNEQFF.

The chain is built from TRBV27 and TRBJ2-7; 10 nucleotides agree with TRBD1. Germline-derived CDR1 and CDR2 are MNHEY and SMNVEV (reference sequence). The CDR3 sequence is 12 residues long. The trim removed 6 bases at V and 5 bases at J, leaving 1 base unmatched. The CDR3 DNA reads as TGTGCCAGCAGAGACAGGGGGCACGAGCAGTACTTC. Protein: CASRDRGHEQYF.

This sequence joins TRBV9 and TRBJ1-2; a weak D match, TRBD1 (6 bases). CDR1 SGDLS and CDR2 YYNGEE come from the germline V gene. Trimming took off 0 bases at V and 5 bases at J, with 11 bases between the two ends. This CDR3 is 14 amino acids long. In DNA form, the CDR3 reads TGTGCCAGCAGCGTAGGGGGGCAGGGGTATGGCTACACCTTC. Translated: CASSVGGQGYGYTF. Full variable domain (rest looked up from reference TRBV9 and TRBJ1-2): DSGVTQTPKHLITATGQRVTLRCSPRSGDLSVYWYQQSLDQGLQFLIQYYNGEERAKGNILERFSAQQFPDLHSELNLSSLELGDSALYFCASSVGGQGYGYTFGSGTRLTVV.

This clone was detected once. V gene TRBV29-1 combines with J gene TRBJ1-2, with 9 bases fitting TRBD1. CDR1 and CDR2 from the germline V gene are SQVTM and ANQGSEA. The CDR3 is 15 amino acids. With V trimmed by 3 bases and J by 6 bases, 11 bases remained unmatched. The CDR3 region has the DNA TGCAGCGTTGATCGACAGGGGGAGACCACCGATGGCTACACCTTC. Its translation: CSVDRQGETTDGYTF.

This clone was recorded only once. In DNA form, the CDR3 reads TGTGCCAGTAGCTTACAGGGGATGAACACTGAAGCTTTCTTT. Translating gives CASSLQGMNTEAFF. The chain employs TRBV19 and TRBJ1-1, with 7 bases matching TRBD1. CDR1 is LNHDA and CDR2 is SQIVND in the germline V gene (reference sequence). The CDR3 sequence is 14 residues long. V trimming: 6 bases; J trimming: 0 bases; junction bases outside the gene matches: 4.

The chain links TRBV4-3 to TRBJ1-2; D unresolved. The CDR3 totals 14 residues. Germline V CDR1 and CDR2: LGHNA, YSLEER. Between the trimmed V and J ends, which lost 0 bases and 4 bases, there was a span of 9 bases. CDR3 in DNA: TGCGCCAGCAGCCAAGATCGGGGATCCTATGGCTACACCTTC. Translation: CASSQDRGSYGYTF.

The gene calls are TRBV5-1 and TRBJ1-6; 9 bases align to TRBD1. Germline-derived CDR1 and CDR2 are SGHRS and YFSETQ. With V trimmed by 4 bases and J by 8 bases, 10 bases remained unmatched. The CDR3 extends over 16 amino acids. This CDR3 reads CASSPGQGRTDSPLHF. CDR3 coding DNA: TGCGCCAGCAGCCCCGGACAGGGGAGAACTGATTCACCCCTCCACTTT.

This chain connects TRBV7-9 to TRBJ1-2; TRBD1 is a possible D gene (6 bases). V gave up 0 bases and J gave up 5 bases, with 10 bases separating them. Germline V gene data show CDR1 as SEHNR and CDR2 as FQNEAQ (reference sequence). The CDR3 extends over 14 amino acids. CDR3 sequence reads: CASSLAGAEYGYTF. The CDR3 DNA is TGTGCCAGCAGCTTAGCGGGGGCAGAGTATGGCTACACCTTC. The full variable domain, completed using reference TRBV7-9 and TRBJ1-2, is DTGVSQNPRHKITKRGQNVTFRCDPISEHNRLYWYRQTLGQGPEFLTYFQNEAQLEKSRLLSDRFSAERPKGSFSTLEIQRTEQGDSAMYLCASSLAGAEYGYTFGSGTRLTVV.

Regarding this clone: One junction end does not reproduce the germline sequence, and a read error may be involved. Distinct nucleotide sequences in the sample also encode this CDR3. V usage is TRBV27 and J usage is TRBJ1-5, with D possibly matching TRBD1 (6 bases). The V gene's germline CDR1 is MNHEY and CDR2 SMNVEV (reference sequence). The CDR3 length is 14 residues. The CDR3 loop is CASSFGQGNQPQHF. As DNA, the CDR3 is TGTGCCAGTAGTTTCGGGCAGGGGAATCAGCCCCAGCATTTT.

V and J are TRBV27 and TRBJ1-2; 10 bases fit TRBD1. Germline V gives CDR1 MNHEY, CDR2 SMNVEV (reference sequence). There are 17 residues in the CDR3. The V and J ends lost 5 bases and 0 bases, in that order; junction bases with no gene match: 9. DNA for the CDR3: TGTGCCAGCAGTAACGAAGGGGACAGGGGAGCTAACTATGGCTACACCTTC. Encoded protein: CASSNEGDRGANYGYTF.

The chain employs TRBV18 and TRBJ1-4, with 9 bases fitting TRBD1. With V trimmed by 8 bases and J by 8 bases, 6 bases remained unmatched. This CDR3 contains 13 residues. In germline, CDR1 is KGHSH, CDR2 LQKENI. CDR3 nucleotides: TGTGCCAGCACCCGGGACAGGGACGAAAAACTGTTTTTT. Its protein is CASTRDRDEKLFF.

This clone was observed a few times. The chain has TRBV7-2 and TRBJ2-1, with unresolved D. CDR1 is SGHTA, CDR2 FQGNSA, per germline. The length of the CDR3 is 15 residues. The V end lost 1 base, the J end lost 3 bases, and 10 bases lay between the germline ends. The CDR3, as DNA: TGTGCCAGCAGCTTAGGCGAGTCAAACTACAATGAGCAGTTCTTC. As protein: CASSLGESNYNEQFF.

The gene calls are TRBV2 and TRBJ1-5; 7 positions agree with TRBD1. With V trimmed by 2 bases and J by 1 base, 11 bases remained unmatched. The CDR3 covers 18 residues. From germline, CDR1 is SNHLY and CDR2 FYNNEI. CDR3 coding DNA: TGTGCCAGCAGTGAAATTGGTAGGGGACAGACGAGCAATCAGCCCCAGCATTTT. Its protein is CASSEIGRGQTSNQPQHF.

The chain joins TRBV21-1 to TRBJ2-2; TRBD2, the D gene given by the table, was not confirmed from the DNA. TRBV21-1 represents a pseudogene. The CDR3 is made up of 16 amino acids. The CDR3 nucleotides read TGTGCCAGCAGCACCTTAGCGGGGAATAACACCGGGGAGCTGTTTTTT. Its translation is CASSTLAGNNTGELFF.

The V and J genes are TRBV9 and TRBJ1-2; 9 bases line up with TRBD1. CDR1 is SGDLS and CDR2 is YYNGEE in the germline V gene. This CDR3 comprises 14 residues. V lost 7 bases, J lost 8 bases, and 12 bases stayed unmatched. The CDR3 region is CASGPGTGTPGYTF. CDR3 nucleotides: TGTGCCAGCGGACCCGGGACAGGGACACCCGGCTACACCTTC.

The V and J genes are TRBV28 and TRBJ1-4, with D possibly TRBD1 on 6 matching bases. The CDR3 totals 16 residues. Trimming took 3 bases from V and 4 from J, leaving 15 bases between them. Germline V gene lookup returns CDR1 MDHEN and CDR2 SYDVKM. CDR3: CASSLGGQGINEKLFF. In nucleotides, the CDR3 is TGTGCCAGCAGTTTGGGGGGGCAGGGAATTAATGAAAAACTGTTTTTT.

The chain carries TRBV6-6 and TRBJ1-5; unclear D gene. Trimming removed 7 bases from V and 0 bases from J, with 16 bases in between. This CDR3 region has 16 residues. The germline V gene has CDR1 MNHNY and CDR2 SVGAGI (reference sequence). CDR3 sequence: CASTSRISDSNQPQHF. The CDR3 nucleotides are TGTGCCAGCACCTCGAGGATCTCCGATAGCAATCAGCCCCAGCATTTT.

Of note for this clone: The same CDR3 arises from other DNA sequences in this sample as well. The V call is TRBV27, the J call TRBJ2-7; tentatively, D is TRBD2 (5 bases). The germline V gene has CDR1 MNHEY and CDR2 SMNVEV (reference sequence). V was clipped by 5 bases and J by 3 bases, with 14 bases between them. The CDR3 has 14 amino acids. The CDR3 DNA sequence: TGTGCCAGCAGTGTTAGCGAATCCCGCTACGAGCAGTACTTC. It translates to CASSVSESRYEQYF.

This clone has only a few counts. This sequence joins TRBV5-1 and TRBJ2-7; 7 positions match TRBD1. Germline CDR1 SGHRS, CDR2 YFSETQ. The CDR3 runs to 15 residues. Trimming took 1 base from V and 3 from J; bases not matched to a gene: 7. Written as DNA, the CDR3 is TGCGCCAGCAGCTTGTGGGGGACAGAGAACTACGAGCAGTACTTC. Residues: CASSLWGTENYEQYF.

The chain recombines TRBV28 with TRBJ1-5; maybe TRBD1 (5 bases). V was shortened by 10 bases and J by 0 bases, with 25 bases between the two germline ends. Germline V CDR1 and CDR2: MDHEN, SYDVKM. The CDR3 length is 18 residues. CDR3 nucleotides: TGTGCCACCACGCCACCTACGGCAGGGCTGTATAGCAATCAGCCCCAGCATTTT. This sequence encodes CATTPPTAGLYSNQPQHF.

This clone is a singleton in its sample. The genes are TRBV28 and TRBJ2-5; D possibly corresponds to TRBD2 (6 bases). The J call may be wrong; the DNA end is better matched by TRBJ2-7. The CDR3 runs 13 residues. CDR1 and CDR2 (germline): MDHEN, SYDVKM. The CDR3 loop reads CASGGAGLGEQYF. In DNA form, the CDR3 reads TGTGCCAGCGGCGGGGCAGGGCTAGGCGAGCAGTACTTC.

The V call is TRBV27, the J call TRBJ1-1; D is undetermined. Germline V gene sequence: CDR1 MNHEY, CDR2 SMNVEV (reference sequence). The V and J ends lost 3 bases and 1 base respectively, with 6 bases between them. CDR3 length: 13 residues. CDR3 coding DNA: TGTGCCAGCAGTTTTACATCGAACACTGAAGCTTTCTTT. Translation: CASSFTSNTEAFF.

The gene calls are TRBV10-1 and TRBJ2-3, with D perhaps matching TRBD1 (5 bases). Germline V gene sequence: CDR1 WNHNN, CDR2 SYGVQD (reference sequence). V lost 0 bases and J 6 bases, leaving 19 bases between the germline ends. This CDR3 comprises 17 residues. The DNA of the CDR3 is TGCGCCAGCAGTGAGTCACACTGGGGAAGGGGCCAGGATACGCAGTATTTT. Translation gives CASSESHWGRGQDTQYF.